A selection of T cell receptor beta chains follows, all from one sample in a study of CD8 T cells in Susac syndrome. Via MiXCR, TCRdb re-called the immunoSEQ multiplex PCR reads, giving one row per CDR3 protein. The data contain 200,000 or so distinct CDR3 sequences, about 95% of them seen just once; the ten biggest clones take up 0.093%. Sequencing was carried out using CD4+ T cells from PBMCs. The receptors come from a human donor with multiple sclerosis. CDR3s include the opening cysteine and the closing phenylalanine or tryptophan. The order of the fields is V gene, J gene, clone size, D gene, CDR3 DNA, CDR3 protein. The D gene is left open where the match is weak. The size entry is marked missing in some rows and otherwise reads once, few, many or a size class.

>TRBV20-1|TRBJ2-1|-|TRBD2
TGCAGTGCTCCCCGGACTAGCGGCTCCTACAATGAGCAGTTCTTC
CSAPRTSGSYNEQFF
>TRBV20-1|TRBJ1-2|-|TRBD1
TGCAGTGCTAGATTGACAGGGTCGGGCTATGGCTACACCTTC
CSARLTGSGYGYTF
>TRBV12-5|TRBJ2-5|-|-
TGTGCTAGTGGTTTTGTGGTTGCAGAGACCCAGTACTTC
CASGFVVAETQYF
>TRBV24-1|TRBJ2-1|-|-
TGTGCCACCAGTGATTCAGGAAGATCCTACAATGAGCAGTTCTTC
CATSDSGRSYNEQFF
>TRBV3-1|TRBJ1-1|-|-
TGTGCCAGCAGCCCCGTTATCGGTGGCACTGAAGCTTTCTTT
CASSPVIGGTEAFF
>TRBV7-9|TRBJ2-7|-|-
TGTGCCAGCAGCCCTCGGAATTCCTATGACGAGCAGTACTTC
CASSPRNSYDEQYF
>TRBV20-1|TRBJ2-7|-|-
TGCAGTGCCCGGAAGGCCATCGATTCCTACGAGCAGTACTTC
CSARKAIDSYEQYF
>TRBV5-6|TRBJ1-5|-|TRBD1
TGTGCCAGCAGCTTTGACAGGGAGAATGGGAGCAATCAGCCCCAGCATTTT
CASSFDRENGSNQPQHF
>TRBV28|TRBJ2-7|-|-
TGTGCCAGCAGTGGAAAGGACAGACTAGGAGGCCTGTCCTACGAGCAGTACTTC
CASSGKDRLGGLSYEQYF
>TRBV20-1|TRBJ2-1|-|-
TGCAGTGTTCGCAAGGGAGAGGACAATGAGCAGTTCTTC
CSVRKGEDNEQFF
>TRBV12-3/TRBV12-4|TRBJ2-3|once|-
TGTGCCAGCACCCAAGGGGCTAGCACAGATACGCAGTATTTT
CASTQGASTDTQYF
>TRBV5-4|TRBJ2-7|once|-
TGTGCCAGCAGCGTGGGGGGCCGGGACTCCCCTCAGTACTTC
CASSVGGRDSPQYF
>TRBV20-1|TRBJ2-1|-|TRBD1
TGCAGTGCTAAGGGGGCCCTCAAGGGGAATGAGCAGTTCTTC
CSAKGALKGNEQFF
>TRBV24-1|TRBJ2-2|-|-
TGTGCCACCAGTGACTCCGGGACGGTGGCGAACACCGGGGAGCTGTTTTTT
CATSDSGTVANTGELFF